One and the same sample provided the 15 T cell receptor beta chains below, sequenced in a study of blood T cell repertoires in COVID-19. The repertoire was sequenced with immunoSEQ multiplex PCR; TCRdb's copy has only in-frame clones and lacks some. There are 300,000 or so clones in the sample; roughly 92% occur only once, and about 2.2% lies in the top ten. The sequenced sample was peripheral blood. The receptors derive from a woman in her 30s with COVID-19, enrolled during active disease.

V usage is TRBV19 and J usage is TRBJ2-2, with D perhaps matching TRBD2 (5 bases). The V gene's germline CDR1 is LNHDA and CDR2 SQIVND (reference sequence). Trimming removed 3 bases at V and 8 bases at J, with 7 bases between. The CDR3 covers 12 residues. The CDR3 bases are TGTGCCAGTAGTATCGGGGTAGGGGAGCTGTTTTTT. It specifies CASSIGVGELFF.

This clone was seen once. This chain uses TRBV6-6 with TRBJ2-7; 8 bases fit TRBD2. The CDR3 consists of 15 residues. With 6 bases clipped from V and 0 bases from J, the junction kept 7 bases outside the gene matches. CDR1 is MNHNY, CDR2 SVGAGI, per germline (reference sequence). The CDR3 region has the DNA TGTGCCAGCAGGTATTTAGCGGGGAACTCCTACGAGCAGTACTTC. Its translation is CASRYLAGNSYEQYF.

This chain joins TRBV6-5 and TRBJ1-6, with 7 nucleotides matching TRBD1. V lost 7 bases, J lost 6 bases, and 6 bases stayed unmatched. CDR1 MNHEY and CDR2 SVGAGI come from the germline V gene. This CDR3 comprises 14 residues. The CDR3 sequence: CASNAQGGNSPLHF. The DNA for the CDR3 is TGTGCCAGCAACGCTCAGGGGGGTAATTCACCCCTCCACTTT.

This clone was seen just once. The rearrangement links TRBV29-1 to TRBJ2-5; 10 bases map to TRBD1. The CDR3 spans 15 residues. The germline V gene has CDR1 SQVTM and CDR2 ANQGSEA. V lost 6 bases, J lost 3 bases, and 10 bases stayed unmatched. The CDR3 here is CSVAMDRGSEETQYF. As DNA, the CDR3 is TGCAGCGTAGCTATGGACAGGGGGTCGGAAGAGACCCAGTACTTC. The whole variable domain, remainder taken from reference TRBV29-1 and TRBJ2-5, is SAVISQKPSRDICQRGTSLTIQCQVDSQVTMMFWYRQQPGQSLTLIATANQGSEATYESGFVIDKFPISRPNLTFSTLTVSNMSPEDSSIYLCSVAMDRGSEETQYFGPGTRLLVL.

The CDR3 sequence is CASRRPGDTEAFF. The CDR3 nucleotides are TGTGCCAGCAGACGGCCGGGGGACACTGAAGCTTTCTTT. V gene TRBV5-4 combines with J gene TRBJ1-1; D possibly corresponds to TRBD1 (5 bases). The CDR3 covers 13 residues. V was clipped by 5 bases and J by 3 bases, with 11 bases between them. Germline CDR1 is SGHNT and CDR2 is YYREEE (reference sequence).

This chain uses TRBV30 with TRBJ1-4; D not resolved. The V end lost 8 bases, the J end lost 3 bases, and 13 bases lay between the germline ends. CDR1 GTSNPN and CDR2 SVGIG come from the germline V gene (reference sequence). This CDR3 comprises 13 residues. CDR3: CAGGLTSNEKLFF. CDR3 nucleotide sequence: TGTGCCGGCGGTCTTACTTCTAATGAAAAACTGTTTTTT.

For this clone: Other nucleotide sequences from this sample produce the same CDR3. The chain combines TRBV19 with TRBJ1-2, with TRBD1 matching over 9 bases. Germline assignment: CDR1 LNHDA and CDR2 SQIVND (reference sequence). CDR3 length: 13 residues. Trimming cost V 4 bases and J 5 bases; bases outside gene matches: 2. CDR3 sequence (DNA): TGTGCCAGTAGTACGGGACAGGGATATGGCTACACCTTC. Amino acid sequence: CASSTGQGYGYTF.

The chain is built from TRBV28 and TRBJ1-3; TRBD1 matches 11 bases. This CDR3 has 17 amino acids. Trimming removed 5 bases from V and 3 bases from J; junction bases left unmatched: 9. Germline V CDR1 and CDR2: MDHEN, SYDVKM. The CDR3 sequence: CASSTLGQGASGNTIYF. CDR3 DNA sequence: TGTGCCAGCAGTACCCTCGGACAGGGGGCAAGTGGAAACACCATATATTTT.

J is TRBJ2-2 and V is TRBV2, with D uncertain. Germline V gene sequence: CDR1 SNHLY, CDR2 FYNNEI. CDR3 size: 14 residues. V shed 1 base and J shed 5 bases, with 8 bases lying between them. CDR3 protein: CASSEGYRTGELFF. In DNA form, the CDR3 reads TGTGCCAGCAGTGAAGGGTATAGAACCGGGGAGCTGTTTTTT.

V gene TRBV5-1 combines with J gene TRBJ2-5; 7 bases are shared with TRBD2. V was clipped by 4 bases and J by 6 bases; unmatched bases: 12. Looked up from germline, CDR1 is SGHRS and CDR2 is YFSETQ. This CDR3 is 15 amino acids long. The DNA of the CDR3 is TGCGCCAGCAGCGAGGCCGGGACTACCAGGCAGACCCAGTACTTC. It specifies CASSEAGTTRQTQYF.

This rearrangement joins TRBV7-9 to TRBJ1-5; D is possibly TRBD1 (5 bases). CDR1 is SEHNR and CDR2 is FQNEAQ in the germline V gene (reference sequence). The CDR3 totals 14 residues. CDR3 nucleotide sequence: TGTGCAAGCGGGGGGGACGGTAATTGGCAGCCCCAGCATTTT. It codes for CASGGDGNWQPQHF.

This CDR3 reads CASSLDRIGSEQYF. The CDR3 nucleotides read TGCGCCAGCAGCCTGGACAGGATCGGGAGCGAGCAGTACTTC. The gene calls are TRBV5-1 and TRBJ2-7; a possible D gene is TRBD1 (7 bases). Germline V CDR1 and CDR2: SGHRS, YFSETQ. Between the trimmed V and J ends, which lost 4 bases and 6 bases, there was a span of 17 bases. The CDR3 runs 14 residues.

J is TRBJ1-4 and V is TRBV2, with D hard to call. The V end was cut by 6 bases, the J end by 0 bases, with 17 bases between. This CDR3 region has 17 residues. Looked up from germline, CDR1 is SNHLY and CDR2 is FYNNEI. CDR3: CASREARAKTTNEKLFF. The CDR3 DNA follows: TGTGCCAGCAGGGAGGCACGGGCGAAGACAACTAATGAAAAACTGTTTTTT.

J is TRBJ1-2 and V is TRBV28; TRBD1 is a possible D gene (6 bases). The CDR3 has 15 residues. Germline CDR1 and CDR2: MDHEN and SYDVKM. The V end was cut by 7 bases, the J end by 7 bases, with 22 bases between. This CDR3 is CASTIKTGYLIGYTF. In DNA form, the CDR3 reads TGTGCCAGCACCATCAAAACAGGGTACCTAATTGGCTACACCTTC.

V is TRBV5-8 and J is TRBJ1-4; D possibly corresponds to TRBD1 (6 bases). CDR1 SGHTS and CDR2 YDEGEE come from the germline V gene. CDR3 size: 14 residues. V was shortened by 0 bases and J by 7 bases, with 10 bases between the two germline ends. The CDR3 DNA reads TGTGCCAGCAGCTTGGAGCGAGGGGGTGAAAAACTGTTTTTT. Translating gives CASSLERGGEKLFF.